A selection of T cell receptor beta chains follows, all from one sample in a study of T-cell reconstitution after alpha-beta-depleted transplantation in children. One entry per CDR3 protein results from TCRdb running MiXCR on the PCR reads. In the table there are approximately 130,000 distinct CDR3 sequences, more than 9.5% of which are singletons. The specimen comprised PBMCs, mostly from graft donor cells, sampled 180 days after TCRalphabeta/CD19-depleted stem cell transplant. These receptors all come from a girl under two years old who had a stem cell transplant for combined immunodeficiency, so the T cells may come from the graft donor. Each CDR3 is given without its conserved first and last residue. Each record gives: V gene, CDR3 length, CDR3 protein.

v_gene: TRBV5-6
len: 12
CDR3aa: ASSRDTITDTQY

v_gene: TRBV20-1
len: 13
CDR3aa: SARGIRFPPDTQY

v_gene: TRBV7-9
len: 12
CDR3aa: ASSADRGITEAF

v_gene: TRBV6-5
len: 11
CDR3aa: ASSYLRAAALH

v_gene: TRBV21-1
len: 14
CDR3aa: ASSSLPGTGGREQY

v_gene: TRBV18
len: 12
CDR3aa: ASSPGVSGNEQF

v_gene: TRBV12-3/TRBV12-4
len: 12
CDR3aa: ASTKDRSYNEQF

v_gene: TRBV11-2
len: 15
CDR3aa: ASTLAIGGKSSYEQY

v_gene: TRBV20-1
len: 18
CDR3aa: SARDPRVTFMGHNNSPLH

v_gene: TRBV6-1
len: 15
CDR3aa: ASSILWTSGTPYEQY

v_gene: TRBV6-2/TRBV6-3
len: 15
CDR3aa: ASSDLRNSLAKNIQY

v_gene: TRBV30
len: 16
CDR3aa: AWTRSRSKQGSNEKLF

v_gene: TRBV24-1
len: 16
CDR3aa: ATSAGKKGESRYNEQF

v_gene: TRBV9
len: 13
CDR3aa: ASSVEGDISYEQY

v_gene: TRBV5-1
len: 14
CDR3aa: ASSLEAGGREETQY

v_gene: TRBV10-3
len: 10
CDR3aa: AISESIGELF

v_gene: TRBV6-2/TRBV6-3
len: 12
CDR3aa: ASSLDGGHTEAF

v_gene: TRBV12-3/TRBV12-4
len: 11
CDR3aa: ASSWTVTGELF

v_gene: TRBV5-1
len: 10
CDR3aa: ASSLYHYEQY

v_gene: TRBV20-1
len: 15
CDR3aa: SVVAGGRGGSTDTQY

v_gene: TRBV5-1
len: 16
CDR3aa: ASSLVGETRHLYNEQF

v_gene: TRBV16
len: 11
CDR3aa: ASSQEGNTEAF

v_gene: TRBV9
len: 14
CDR3aa: ASSPRTSGHTGELF

v_gene: TRBV10-3
len: 13
CDR3aa: AISERDSANYGYT

v_gene: TRBV4-3
len: 14
CDR3aa: ASSQVGGGTYNEQF

v_gene: TRBV12-3/TRBV12-4
len: 13
CDR3aa: ASSLESYLVNEQF

v_gene: TRBV18
len: 13
CDR3aa: ASSPRQRSTDTQY

v_gene: TRBV20-1
len: 14
CDR3aa: SARQSRGLAFNEQF

v_gene: TRBV20-1
len: 11
CDR3aa: SAIDRFNQPQH

v_gene: TRBV20-1
len: 12
CDR3aa: SANKQERYNEQF

v_gene: TRBV7-8
len: 12
CDR3aa: ASSFSVGTDTQY

v_gene: TRBV6-1
len: 14
CDR3aa: ASSSPEKGLLTEAF

v_gene: TRBV5-1
len: 12
CDR3aa: ASSPDGGRQTQY

v_gene: TRBV7-2
len: 14
CDR3aa: ASSFWVAGVGETQY

v_gene: TRBV21-1
len: 16
CDR3aa: ASSKAGQGARKGTEAF